A single sample gave rise to the 18 T cell receptor beta chains below, sequenced in a study of CD8 T cells in ankylosing spondylitis. One entry per CDR3 protein results from TCRdb running MiXCR on the 5' RACE reads. The sample carries about 140,000 distinct CDR3 sequences, 6.5% to 8.5% recorded once. The sample was synovial fluid, either unsorted or a sorted T cell fraction (not recorded which). The origin of the receptors is a male donor with ankylosing spondylitis.

This clonotype showed up many times. The chain carries TRBV5-1 and TRBJ2-5; 8 positions match TRBD1. There are 16 residues in the CDR3. The V gene's germline CDR1 is SGHRS and CDR2 YFSETQ. Germline trimming cut 1 base from V and 3 bases from J; bases unmatched to any gene: 8. Written as DNA, the CDR3 is TGCGCCAGCAGCTTGAACCCCTCGACAGGGGAAGAGACCCAGTACTTC. Amino acid sequence: CASSLNPSTGEETQYF.

In this sample, this clonotype turned up many times. J is TRBJ2-1 and V is TRBV5-1; 13 positions agree with TRBD2. The CDR3 loop spans 16 amino acids. CDR1 is SGHRS and CDR2 is YFSETQ in the germline V gene. V was pared by 0 bases and J by 9 bases, with 6 bases of the junction left unmatched. The CDR3 loop is CASSLGRTSGRTEQFF. Here the CDR3 DNA reads TGCGCCAGCAGCTTGGGTAGGACTAGCGGGAGAACTGAGCAGTTCTTC. The entire variable domain, with the rest obtained from reference TRBV5-1 and TRBJ2-1, is as follows: KAGVTQTPRYLIKTRGQQVTLSCSPISGHRSVSWYQQTPGQGLQFLFEYFSETQRNKGNFPGRFSGRQFSNSRSEMNVSTLELGDSALYLCASSLGRTSGRTEQFFGPGTRLTVL.

This clonotype came up many times. The CDR3 sequence is CASSLRYTEAFF. The CDR3 bases are TGTGCCAGCAGTTTACGGTACACTGAAGCTTTCTTT. V gene TRBV28 combines with J gene TRBJ1-1; no clear D. V shed 2 bases and J shed 3 bases, with 4 bases lying between them. The CDR3 contains 12 residues. The V gene's germline CDR1 is MDHEN and CDR2 SYDVKM.

This chain joins TRBV7-2 and TRBJ1-5; 8 nucleotides match TRBD1. The germline CDR1 and CDR2 sequences are SGHTA and FQGNSA. J lost 4 bases, V lost 4 bases, and 9 bases had no gene match. The CDR3 loop spans 16 amino acids. As DNA, the CDR3 is TGTGCCAGCAGCTACCGAGGCGGGACAGGAAATCAGCCCCAGCATTTT. Its protein is CASSYRGGTGNQPQHF.

This clonotype was seen a few times. The CDR3 spells CSVGVAGSTDTQYF. The CDR3 nucleotides are TGCAGCGTTGGAGTAGCGGGGAGCACAGATACGCAGTATTTT. The V gene is TRBV29-1, the J gene TRBJ2-3; 8 positions agree with TRBD2. The CDR3 sequence is 14 residues long. V lost 4 bases and J lost 0; bases outside the gene matches: 3. Germline V gene data show CDR1 as SQVTM and CDR2 as ANQGSEA.

This clonotype has a count of ten or more. The V gene is TRBV29-1, the J gene TRBJ2-4, with 10 bases identical to TRBD1. This CDR3 is 14 amino acids long. The V gene end was trimmed by 6 bases and the J gene end by 7 bases; junction bases not matched to a gene: 9. CDR1 and CDR2 (germline): SQVTM, ANQGSEA. CDR3 in DNA: TGCAGCGTCAAATCCGGGACAGGGGCGAACATTCAGTACTTC. It encodes CSVKSGTGANIQYF.

The table lists this clonotype with many counts. The chain is built from TRBV11-3 and TRBJ2-7; no firm D call. The germline CDR1 and CDR2 sequences are SGHNT and YENEEA. The CDR3 sequence is 14 residues long. Trimming stripped 0 bases from V and 0 bases from J, with 6 bases between. The CDR3 DNA follows: TGTGCCAGCAGCTTAGATCCCAGCTCCTACGAGCAGTACTTC. Translated: CASSLDPSSYEQYF.

This clonotype was observed at least ten times. This sequence joins TRBV7-2 and TRBJ2-3; D is perhaps TRBD1 (5 bases). The CDR3 sequence is 14 residues long. Germline V gives CDR1 SGHTA, CDR2 FQGNSA. Trimming removed 3 bases from V and 6 bases from J, with 13 bases in between. The CDR3 here is CASSFFRQGDTQYF. CDR3 DNA: TGTGCCAGCAGCTTCTTCCGTCAGGGCGATACGCAGTATTTT.

This clonotype was detected only a few times. The genes are TRBV6-1 and TRBJ2-7; no firm D call. Per the germline V gene, CDR1 is MNHNS and CDR2 is SASEGT. The length of the CDR3 is 14 residues. The V end was cut by 3 bases, the J end by 0 bases, with 9 bases between. The CDR3 sequence: CASSDMSLSYEQYF. The CDR3 region has the DNA TGTGCCAGCAGTGATATGAGCCTCTCCTACGAGCAGTACTTC.

The chain carries TRBV6-1 and TRBJ1-3, with no clear D. Per germline, CDR1 MNHNS and CDR2 SASEGT. The CDR3 spans 15 residues. Trimming took 7 bases from V and 8 from J, leaving 21 bases between them. The CDR3 DNA sequence: TGTGCCAGCATCGAATCCCTGACCTTCCGGGACACCATATATTTT. Its translation: CASIESLTFRDTIYF.

This clonotype was seen many times. J is TRBJ2-3 and V is TRBV7-9; perhaps TRBD1 as D (5 bases). The ends were cut back, 5 bases at V and 7 bases at J, with 25 bases in the middle. Germline-derived CDR1 and CDR2 are SEHNR and FQNEAQ (reference sequence). The CDR3 is made up of 17 amino acids. The CDR3 spells CASSPLRTGPLSNTQYF. The CDR3, as DNA: TGTGCCAGCAGCCCCCTCCGCACAGGTCCTTTAAGTAATACGCAGTATTTT.

This clonotype appeared a few times. The chain carries TRBV5-5 and TRBJ2-1; D not resolved. The CDR3 consists of 14 residues. Per the germline V gene, CDR1 is SGHKS and CDR2 is YYEKEE (reference sequence). With 2 bases removed from V and 9 bases from J, the gap between germline ends came to 15 bases. The CDR3 sequence is CASSFANRPSEQFF. For the CDR3, the DNA is TGTGCCAGCAGCTTCGCGAATCGCCCTAGTGAGCAGTTCTTC.

This clonotype occurred many times. The chain is built from TRBV20-1 and TRBJ1-2, with D tentatively TRBD1 (5 bases). Germline V gives CDR1 DFQATT, CDR2 SNEGSKA (reference sequence). V was cut by 2 bases and J by 5 bases, with 39 bases left in between. The CDR3 extends over 22 amino acids. The CDR3 sequence: CSARLSEDIKGKGTSLLYGYTF. In nucleotides, the CDR3 is TGCAGTGCTAGATTATCTGAGGACATTAAGGGAAAGGGGACGTCCCTCTTATATGGCTACACCTTC.

This clonotype was counted only a few times. This could be a read error, since a much larger clone is one nucleotide away. The CDR3 coding sequence is TGTGCCAGCAGCCCGGGACAGGGGTACTACAATGAGCAGTTCTTC. This codes for CASSPGQGYYNEQFF. The V call is TRBV7-8, the J call TRBJ2-1, with 10 bases that match TRBD1. The CDR3 covers 15 residues. Germline-derived CDR1 and CDR2 are SGHVS and FQNEAQ. J gave up 3 bases and V 5 bases, and 4 bases lay outside the gene matches.

The genes are TRBV18 and TRBJ1-3; D remains unclear. CDR3 length: 15 amino acids. CDR1 KGHSH and CDR2 LQKENI come from the germline V gene. Deletions cut 2 bases from V and 2 bases from J, with 10 bases between. The CDR3 DNA sequence: TGTGCCAGCTCACCAAGGACTCAGGCTGGAAACACCATATATTTT. Protein: CASSPRTQAGNTIYF.

This clonotype appeared a few times. The rearrangement uses TRBV5-1 and TRBJ1-1, with a tentative D call TRBD1 (6 bases). The V end lost 7 bases, the J end lost 8 bases, and 21 bases lay between the germline ends. Germline CDR1 reads SGHRS; CDR2 reads YFSETQ. The CDR3 is made up of 14 amino acids. CDR3 nucleotide sequence: TGCGCCAGCGGTAAGGACAGTTACCCCCCGGAAGCTTTCTTT. Translated, it gives CASGKDSYPPEAFF.

This clonotype has at least ten counts. The chain recombines TRBV2 with TRBJ1-2; D is possibly TRBD1 (6 bases). CDR3 length: 16 amino acids. Germline loops: CDR1 SNHLY, CDR2 FYNNEI. The V and J ends lost 6 bases and 3 bases respectively, with 20 bases between them. The chain's CDR3 is CASSPRGGLSDYGYTF. The CDR3 nucleotides read TGTGCCAGCAGCCCTAGGGGGGGTCTCTCGGACTATGGCTACACCTTC.

This clonotype was recorded a few times. The V call is TRBV7-9, the J call TRBJ1-2, with unresolved D. Germline CDR1 and CDR2: SEHNR and FQNEAQ (reference sequence). V lost 5 bases and J lost 2, with 9 bases in between. CDR3 size: 13 residues. The CDR3 bases are TGTGCCAGCAGCCGACCAAACAACTATGGCTACACCTTC. Translation gives CASSRPNNYGYTF.